This entry concerns a single T cell receptor beta chain. Its antigen is not known. Measured with immunoSEQ multiplex PCR; TCRdb has only the in-frame clones, and not every one. The sample holds about 130,000 clones, around 87% seen once. This entry is derived from a study of T cell responses to AZD1222 COVID-19 vaccine. For the study at large: Second-dose intervals near 4 or 12 weeks were combined. Overall study findings and caveats: Donors were largely white British and mainly female; clonal diversity was possibly underestimated. Spike-specific TCRs gained breadth and depth after people received two AZD1222 doses.

Trimming shortened V by 4 bases and J by 7 bases, and 18 bases separated the two germline ends. The germline CDR1 and CDR2 sequences are SGHRS and YFSETQ. The CDR3 totals 14 residues. Sequenced material: peripheral blood, taken on day 0 of AZD1222 vaccination. The V and J genes are TRBV5-1 and TRBJ2-7; TRBD2 might be the D (6 bases). This receptor was identified in an adult in good health. Here the CDR3 DNA reads TGCGCCAGCAGCACCGCCGGGACTGGGGGGGAGCAGTACTTC. Protein sequence: CASSTAGTGGEQYF.